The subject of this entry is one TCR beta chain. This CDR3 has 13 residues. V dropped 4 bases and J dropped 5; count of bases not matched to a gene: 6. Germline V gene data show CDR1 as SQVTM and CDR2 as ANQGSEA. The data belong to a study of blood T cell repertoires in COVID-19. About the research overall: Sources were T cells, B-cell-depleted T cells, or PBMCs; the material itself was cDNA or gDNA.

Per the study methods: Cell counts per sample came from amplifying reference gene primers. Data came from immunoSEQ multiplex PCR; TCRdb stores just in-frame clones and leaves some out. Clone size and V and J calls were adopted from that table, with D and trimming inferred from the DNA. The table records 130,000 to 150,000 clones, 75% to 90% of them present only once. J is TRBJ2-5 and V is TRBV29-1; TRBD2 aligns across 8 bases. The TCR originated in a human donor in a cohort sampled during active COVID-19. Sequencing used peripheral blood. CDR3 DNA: TGCAGCGTTGGAGCGGGGGCCGATGAGACCCAGTACTTC. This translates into CSVGAGADETQYF.